These T cell receptor beta chains were read from a single sample in a study of T cell responses to AZD1222 COVID-19 vaccine. Clones were sequenced by immunoSEQ multiplex PCR, and TCRdb holds only the in-frame ones, with some missing. The table lists about 180,000 clones, 94% of them singletons. The sample was peripheral blood, taken 28 days after the second AZD1222 dose. The receptors originated from an adult who received the AZD1222 COVID-19 vaccine. Each CDR3 is given with its conserved first and last residue. D genes are given only for firm matches. Expanded clones are given a class, and other clones once, few, many or no size at all.

DNA | CDR3 | D | J | size | V
TGTGCCAGCACGGGACAGCCTTACACCGGGGAGCTGTTTTTT | CASTGQPYTGELFF | TRBD1 | TRBJ2-2 | NA | TRBV25-1
TGTGCCAGCAGTGAGGATCTACACCAAGAGACCCAGTACTTC | CASSEDLHQETQYF | NA | TRBJ2-5 | NA | TRBV2
TGCGCCAGCAGTTCCCAAGGACCCTCGTACAATGAGCAGTTCTTC | CASSSQGPSYNEQFF | NA | TRBJ2-1 | NA | TRBV5-1
TGTGCCAGCAGTCCGGACACCTATGGCTACACCTTC | CASSPDTYGYTF | NA | TRBJ1-2 | NA | TRBV6-5
TGTGCCTGGATTGGTTTACCGAACACTGAAGCTTTCTTT | CAWIGLPNTEAFF | NA | TRBJ1-1 | NA | TRBV30
TGTGCCAGCAGGCGGAATCAATACTATGGCTACACCTTC | CASRRNQYYGYTF | NA | TRBJ1-2 | NA | TRBV28
TGTGCCAGTAGTATCGGGCTTAATGAAAAACTGTTTTTT | CASSIGLNEKLFF | NA | TRBJ1-4 | NA | TRBV19
TGCGCCAGCAGCTTGGGACAGGCTAATGAAAAACTGTTTTTT | CASSLGQANEKLFF | NA | TRBJ1-4 | NA | TRBV5-1
TGTGCCAGCAGCGCATTAGCGGGGACGAACACCGGGGAGCTGTTTTTT | CASSALAGTNTGELFF | TRBD2 | TRBJ2-2 | few | TRBV9
TGTGCCAGTAGTTTTGGGAGGAACTATGGCTACACCTTC | CASSFGRNYGYTF | NA | TRBJ1-2 | NA | TRBV19
TGTGCCACCAGCCTTCGGGAGAATCAGCCCCAGCATTTT | CATSLRENQPQHF | NA | TRBJ1-5 | few | TRBV15
TGCAGCGTTAACATTTTGGCCAGGGACACTGAAGCTTTCTTT | CSVNILARDTEAFF | NA | TRBJ1-1 | NA | TRBV29-1
TGTGCCAGCAGCAGTAGACAGGGTAACACTGAAGCTTTCTTT | CASSSRQGNTEAFF | TRBD1 | TRBJ1-1 | NA | TRBV9
TGTGCCAGCAAGTCCCGAAGATGGCGGGGGGCCAATGAGCAGTTCTTC | CASKSRRWRGANEQFF | TRBD2 | TRBJ2-1 | NA | TRBV19
TGTGCCAGCAGTGAAGCGGGAGGCCACACTGAAGCTTTCTTT | CASSEAGGHTEAFF | NA | TRBJ1-1 | NA | TRBV2
TGTGCCAGCAGCGTCTCCGGGACCGTCGGAAACACCATATATTTT | CASSVSGTVGNTIYF | NA | TRBJ1-3 | NA | TRBV9
TGTGCCAGCAGTGAGGGACAGGGATTTGCTGGCTACACCTTC | CASSEGQGFAGYTF | TRBD1 | TRBJ1-2 | NA | TRBV2
TGCAGCGTTCGGAGACACACTTCTGGAAACACCATATATTTT | CSVRRHTSGNTIYF | NA | TRBJ1-3 | NA | TRBV29-1
TGCAGCGTTGAAGAACAGTTCTATGGCTACACCTTC | CSVEEQFYGYTF | NA | TRBJ1-2 | NA | TRBV29-1
TGTGCCAGCAGCTTATGGACAGGGGGCAGTTCTGGAAACACCATATATTTT | CASSLWTGGSSGNTIYF | TRBD1 | TRBJ1-3 | NA | TRBV7-2
TGTGCCAGCAGTCCCTGGACTAGCGGGAGAAGAGGGAAAGAGACCCAGTACTTC | CASSPWTSGRRGKETQYF | TRBD2 | TRBJ2-5 | NA | TRBV27
TGCGCCAGCAGCCAAGCCCTCCAAAGCACCTCCACAGATACGCAGTATTTT | CASSQALQSTSTDTQYF | NA | TRBJ2-3 | NA | TRBV4-3
TGTGCCACCCGAGCGGGACAGGGCGGCAATCAGCCCCAGCATTTT | CATRAGQGGNQPQHF | TRBD1 | TRBJ1-5 | NA | TRBV19
TGTGCCAGCAAAGAACCCCAAGATTTTGAAGCTTTCTTT | CASKEPQDFEAFF | NA | TRBJ1-1 | NA | TRBV28
TGTGCCAGCAGCTTGGACCCCGCGGATGAAAAACTGTTTTTT | CASSLDPADEKLFF | NA | TRBJ1-4 | once | TRBV11-2
TGCAGCGTGAACAGGGGGAACACTGAAGCTTTCTTT | CSVNRGNTEAFF | TRBD1 | TRBJ1-1 | NA | TRBV29-1
TGCGCCAGCAGCAGGCCGGGACTAGCGGGAGGGGGTACGCAGTATTTT | CASSRPGLAGGGTQYF | TRBD2 | TRBJ2-3 | NA | TRBV5-1
TGTGCCAGCGGGGTCAGGGGATATGGCTACACCTTC | CASGVRGYGYTF | NA | TRBJ1-2 | NA | TRBV6-5
TGTGCCAGCAGCTTTGACCAGAAGGGTCTAACGAAGGGCTACACCTTC | CASSFDQKGLTKGYTF | NA | TRBJ1-2 | NA | TRBV11-3
TGTGCCAGTACAAAAGAGGACAGGGACACTGAAGCTTTCTTT | CASTKEDRDTEAFF | TRBD1 | TRBJ1-1 | NA | TRBV19
TGTGCCAGCAGTGGATTTCTAGCGGGAGGACCAGATACGCAGTATTTT | CASSGFLAGGPDTQYF | TRBD2 | TRBJ2-3 | NA | TRBV6-1
TGCGCCAGCAGCCTGGGCTTACTAAATGAAAAACTGTTTTTT | CASSLGLLNEKLFF | NA | TRBJ1-4 | NA | TRBV4-3
TGTGCCAGCTCACCAGTGCAGACTCGTGCGCAGCTGTTTTTT | CASSPVQTRAQLFF | NA | TRBJ2-2 | NA | TRBV18
TGTGCCAGCAGCGGGAGGCCCCACGAGCAGTACTTC | CASSGRPHEQYF | TRBD2 | TRBJ2-7 | NA | TRBV28
TGTGCCAGCAGCATCGGGACAGGGGGAGATGGCTACACCTTC | CASSIGTGGDGYTF | TRBD1 | TRBJ1-2 | NA | TRBV11-3
TGTGCCAGCGGGGGATTCGCCCCTGAAGCTTTCTTT | CASGGFAPEAFF | NA | TRBJ1-1 | once | TRBV28
TGTGCCAGCAGCGTAGAAAGGGCCGACTGGGGACAGCAGTACTTC | CASSVERADWGQQYF | NA | TRBJ2-7 | NA | TRBV9
TGTGCCAGCAGCCCCGAGGGGAACCAGGGGTATAATGGCTACACCTTC | CASSPEGNQGYNGYTF | NA | TRBJ1-2 | NA | TRBV5-5